This T cell receptor beta chain stems from a study of T cell responses to AZD1222 COVID-19 vaccine. CDR3 length equals 12 residues. Trimming removed 3 bases at V and 2 bases at J, with 2 bases between. Germline assignment: CDR1 SEHNR and CDR2 FQNEAQ (reference sequence). TCRdb's table, derived via immunoSEQ multiplex PCR, lists solely in-frame clones and lacks some. The repertoire holds 150,000 or so clones, almost 95% seen once, with under 2.5% in the top ten. The sequence was obtained from an adult in good health. The V gene is TRBV7-9, the J gene TRBJ1-5; no clear D. Here the sequenced sample was peripheral blood, taken on day 0 of AZD1222 vaccination. CDR3 sequence reads: CASSFGNQPQHF. The CDR3 DNA sequence: TGTGCCAGCAGCTTTGGCAATCAGCCCCAGCATTTT.